This T cell receptor beta chain was identified during a study of response to subunit inactivated influenza vaccine (dated by TCRdb to 2016 to 2018). Study-level background: Deep quantitative T cell receptor repertoire profiling was used in the study to track responses to a trivalent subunit inactivated influenza vaccine.

This clonotype was seen repeatedly, ten times or more. This clone's antigen is unknown. Base qualities are missing; no much larger clone stands one base away. Looking up the germline V gene yields CDR1 SGHRS and CDR2 YFSETQ. The junction carries 13 bases between V and J, which are trimmed by 4 bases and 2 bases respectively. From the cysteine up to the phenylalanine, the CDR3 has a length of 15 residues. The CDR3 DNA has 45 bases and is translated from base 1. The library relied on RT-PCR. Sequencing took place on an Illumina HiSeq 2500. Clones were called with MiXCR by TCRdb after fastp trimmed the public reads at Q25, and only in-frame beta chains were retained. Merged by CDR3 protein, the rows form single entries marked with the most common genes and DNA. The sample table records approximately 570,000 distinct CDR3 sequences; 7.6% of these occur just once. Around 13% of the sample rests with the top ten.

The paper as a whole reports these results and caveats: The authors suggested that each seasonal influenza vaccination may recruit only a limited number of new T cells.

The sequence is built from TRBV5-1 and TRBJ2-1, and perhaps TRBD2 as D gene, on 6 matching bases. The material was PBMCs from blood, obtained about 24 months after vaccination. The origin of this receptor is a man between 45 and 75 years old who received an inactivated influenza vaccine. Donor details come from another sample of the same person, matched by shared clones. This receptor has the CDR3 CASSGMGGPYNEQFF. The nucleotide sequence reads as follows: TGCGCCAGCAGCGGGATGGGGGGACCCTACAATGAGCAGTTCTTC.